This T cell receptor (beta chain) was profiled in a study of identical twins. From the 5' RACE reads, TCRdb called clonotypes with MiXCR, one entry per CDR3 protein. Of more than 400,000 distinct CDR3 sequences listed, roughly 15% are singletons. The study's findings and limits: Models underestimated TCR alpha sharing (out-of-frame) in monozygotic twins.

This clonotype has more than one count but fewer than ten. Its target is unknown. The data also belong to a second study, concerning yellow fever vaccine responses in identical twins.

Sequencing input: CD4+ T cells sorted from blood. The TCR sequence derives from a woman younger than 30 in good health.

CDR3 sequence reads: CASSFSGFYETQYF. The CDR3 nucleotides read TGTGCCAGCAGTTTCTCAGGGTTCTACGAGACCCAGTACTTC. The rearrangement joins TRBV12-3 or TRBV12-4 to TRBJ2-5, with D possibly matching TRBD1 (5 bases). Trimming left V 3 bases short and J 5 bases short, with 13 bases between. The CDR3 runs 14 residues.